The sequence of this TCR beta chain was determined in a study of beta chain features in type 1 diabetes. Germline V lookup: CDR1 LNHDA, CDR2 SQIVND (reference sequence). The CDR3 spans 14 residues. Reverse transcription of all isolated RNA meant that expressed TCRB transcripts were sequenced. Some clones are missing from TCRdb's copy, which holds only in-frame ones; the method was immunoSEQ multiplex PCR. This table has 500,000 to 700,000 clones, about 16% appearing once. This clone was found a few times. A read error may produce the germline difference seen at one junction end. Sorted populations all had greater than 95% purity.

The chain carries TRBV19 and TRBJ1-1; D gene ambiguous. The sequenced sample was naive CD4+ T cells from blood. The clonotype comes from a man between 18 and 35 years old in good health. CDR3 region: CASRRSRTEPLWDF. The CDR3 DNA reads as TGTGCCAGTAGGAGAAGCCGGACCGAACCCCTCTGGGACTTT. The whole variable domain, filled in from reference TRBV19 and TRBJ1-1, reads DGGITQSPKYLFRKEGQNVTLSCEQNLNHDAMYWYRQDPGQGLRLIYYSQIVNDFQKGDIAEGYSVSREKKESFPLTVTSAQKNPTAFYLCASRRSRTEPLWDFGQGTRLTVV.